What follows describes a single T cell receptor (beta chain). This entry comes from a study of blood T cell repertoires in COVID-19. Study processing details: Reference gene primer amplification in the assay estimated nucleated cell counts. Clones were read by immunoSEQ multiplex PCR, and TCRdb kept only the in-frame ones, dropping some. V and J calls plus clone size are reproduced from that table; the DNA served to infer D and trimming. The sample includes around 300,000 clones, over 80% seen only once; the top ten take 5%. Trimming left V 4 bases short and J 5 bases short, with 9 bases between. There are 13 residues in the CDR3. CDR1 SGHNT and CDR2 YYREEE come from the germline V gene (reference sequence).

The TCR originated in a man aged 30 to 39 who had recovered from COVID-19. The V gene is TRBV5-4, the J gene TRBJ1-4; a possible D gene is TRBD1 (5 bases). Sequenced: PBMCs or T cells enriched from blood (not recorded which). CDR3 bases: TGTGCCAGCAGCCCAGGGTTCAATGAAAAACTGTTTTTT. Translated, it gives CASSPGFNEKLFF.